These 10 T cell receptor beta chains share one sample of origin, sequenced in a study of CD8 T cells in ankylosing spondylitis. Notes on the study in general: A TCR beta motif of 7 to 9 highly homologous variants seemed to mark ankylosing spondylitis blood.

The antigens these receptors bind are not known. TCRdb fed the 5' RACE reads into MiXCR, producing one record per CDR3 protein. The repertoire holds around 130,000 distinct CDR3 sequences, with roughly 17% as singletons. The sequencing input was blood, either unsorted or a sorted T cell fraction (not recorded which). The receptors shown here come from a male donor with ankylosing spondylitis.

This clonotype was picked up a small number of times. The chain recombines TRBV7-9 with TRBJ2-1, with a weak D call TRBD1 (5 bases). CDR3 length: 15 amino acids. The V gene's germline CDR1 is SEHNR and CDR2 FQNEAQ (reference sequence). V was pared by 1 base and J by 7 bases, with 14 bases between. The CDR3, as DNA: TGTGCCAGCAGCTTAGTTGGCAGGGCATGGAATGAGCAGTTCTTC. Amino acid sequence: CASSLVGRAWNEQFF.

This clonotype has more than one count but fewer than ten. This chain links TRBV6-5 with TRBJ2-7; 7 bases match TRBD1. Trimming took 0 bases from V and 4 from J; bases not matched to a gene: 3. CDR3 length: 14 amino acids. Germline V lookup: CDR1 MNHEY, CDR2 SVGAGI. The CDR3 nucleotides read TGTGCCAGCAGTTACTCACAGGGGTTGTACGAGCAGTACTTC. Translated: CASSYSQGLYEQYF.

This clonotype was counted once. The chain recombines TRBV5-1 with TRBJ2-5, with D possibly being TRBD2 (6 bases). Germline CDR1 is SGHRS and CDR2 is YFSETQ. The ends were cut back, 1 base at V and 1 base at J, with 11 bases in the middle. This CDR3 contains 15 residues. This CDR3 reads CASSLFREVQETQYF. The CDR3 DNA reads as TGCGCCAGCAGCTTGTTCAGGGAGGTCCAAGAGACCCAGTACTTC.

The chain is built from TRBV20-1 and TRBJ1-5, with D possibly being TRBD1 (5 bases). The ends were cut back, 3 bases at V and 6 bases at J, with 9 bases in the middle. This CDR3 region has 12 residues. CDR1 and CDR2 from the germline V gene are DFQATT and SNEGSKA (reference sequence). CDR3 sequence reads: CSARGDGQPQHF. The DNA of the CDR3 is TGCAGTGCTAGGGGGGATGGTCAGCCCCAGCATTTT.

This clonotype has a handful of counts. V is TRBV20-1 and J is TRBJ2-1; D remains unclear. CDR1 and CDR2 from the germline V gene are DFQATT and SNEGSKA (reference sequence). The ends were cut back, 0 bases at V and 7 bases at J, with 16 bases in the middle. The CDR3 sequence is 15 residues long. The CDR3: CSARDRLLLRNEQFF. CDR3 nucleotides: TGCAGTGCTAGAGATCGGTTACTCCTACGGAATGAGCAGTTCTTC.

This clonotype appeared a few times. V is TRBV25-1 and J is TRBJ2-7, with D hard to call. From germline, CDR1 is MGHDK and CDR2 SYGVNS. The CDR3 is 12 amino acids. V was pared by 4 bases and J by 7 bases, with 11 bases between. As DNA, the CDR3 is TGTGCCAGCAGTGTCCTACCATCAGAGCAGTACTTC. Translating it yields CASSVLPSEQYF.

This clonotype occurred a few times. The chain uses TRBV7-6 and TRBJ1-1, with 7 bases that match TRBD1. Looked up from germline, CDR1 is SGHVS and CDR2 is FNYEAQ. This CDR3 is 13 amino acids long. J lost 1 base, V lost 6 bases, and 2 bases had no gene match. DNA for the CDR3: TGTGCCAGCAGGGACAGGCCGAACACTGAAGCTTTCTTT. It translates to CASRDRPNTEAFF.

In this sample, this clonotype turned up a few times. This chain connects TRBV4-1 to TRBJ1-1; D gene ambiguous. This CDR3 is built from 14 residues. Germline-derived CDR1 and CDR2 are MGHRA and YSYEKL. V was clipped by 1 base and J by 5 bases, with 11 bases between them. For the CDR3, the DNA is TGCGCCAGCAGCCAAGCGCATCGCTGGACTGAAGCTTTCTTT. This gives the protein CASSQAHRWTEAFF.

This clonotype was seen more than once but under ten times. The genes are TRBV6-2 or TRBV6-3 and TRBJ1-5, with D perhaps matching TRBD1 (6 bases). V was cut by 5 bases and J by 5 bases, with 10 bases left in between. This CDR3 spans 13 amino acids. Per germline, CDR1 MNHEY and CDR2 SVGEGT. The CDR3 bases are TGTGCCAGCAGTACAGGGATTGATCAGCCCCAGCATTTT. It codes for CASSTGIDQPQHF.

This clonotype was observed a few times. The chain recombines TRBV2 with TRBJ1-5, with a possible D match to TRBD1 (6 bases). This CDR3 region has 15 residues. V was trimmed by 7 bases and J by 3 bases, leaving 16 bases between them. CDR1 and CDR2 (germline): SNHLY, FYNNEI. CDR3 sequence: CASKGGTGFNQPQHF. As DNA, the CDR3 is TGTGCCAGCAAGGGGGGCACAGGGTTCAATCAGCCCCAGCATTTT.